This T cell receptor (beta chain) came from a study of neurological immune-mediated disorders. Overall study findings and caveats: The expanded clones of different subjects shared no CDR3 amino acid sequences (suggesting private repertoires in all groups). HTLV-1-associated myelopathy ranked highest for TCR clonal expansion and multiple sclerosis lowest, beneath healthy controls.

Germline V gives CDR1 DFQATT, CDR2 SNEGSKA (reference sequence). V lost 6 bases and J lost 1; bases outside the gene matches: 11. The CDR3 sequence is 16 residues long. This clonotype occurred many times. Its antigen is undetermined. cDNA was made by 5'RACE with 10-nucleotide random UMIs. Using its own MiXCR run on the 5' RACE reads, TCRdb lists one record per CDR3 protein. Of 59,000 or so distinct CDR3 sequences in the sample, 9.5% to 15% were seen once. The sequencing input was PBMCs. The rearrangement uses TRBV20-1 and TRBJ1-4; 7 bases are a match to TRBD1. The origin of this receptor is a woman aged 55-69 years with HTLV-1-associated myelopathy (HAM/TSP). The CDR3 DNA reads TGCAGTGCGTCCCGGGACAGCCTAGGAACTAATGAAAAACTGTTTTTT. Its translation: CSASRDSLGTNEKLFF.